Reported below is one T cell receptor (beta chain). TCRdb's table, derived via immunoSEQ multiplex PCR, lists solely in-frame clones and lacks some. The repertoire has around 55,000 clones, about nine tenths of them found once; the top ten carry roughly 6.4%. This entry comes from a study of blood T cell repertoires in COVID-19. CDR1 and CDR2 (germline): SGHTA, FQGNSA. CDR3 length: 15 amino acids. V was shortened by 5 bases and J by 5 bases, with 16 bases between the two germline ends. The clonotype originates from a man aged 40-50 years with acute or convalescent COVID-19. The sequenced sample was peripheral blood. The chain recombines TRBV7-2 with TRBJ1-5; D not certain. The CDR3 DNA is TGTGCCAGCAGCCCCCGGGGTGGCTTATATCAGCCCCAGCATTTT. It translates to CASSPRGGLYQPQHF. Supplemented by reference TRBV7-2 and TRBJ1-5, the full variable domain reads GAGVSQSPSNKVTEKGKDVELRCDPISGHTALYWYRQSLGQGLEFLIYFQGNSAPDKSGLPSDRFSAERTGGSVSTLTIQRTQQEDSAVYLCASSPRGGLYQPQHFGDGTRLSIL.